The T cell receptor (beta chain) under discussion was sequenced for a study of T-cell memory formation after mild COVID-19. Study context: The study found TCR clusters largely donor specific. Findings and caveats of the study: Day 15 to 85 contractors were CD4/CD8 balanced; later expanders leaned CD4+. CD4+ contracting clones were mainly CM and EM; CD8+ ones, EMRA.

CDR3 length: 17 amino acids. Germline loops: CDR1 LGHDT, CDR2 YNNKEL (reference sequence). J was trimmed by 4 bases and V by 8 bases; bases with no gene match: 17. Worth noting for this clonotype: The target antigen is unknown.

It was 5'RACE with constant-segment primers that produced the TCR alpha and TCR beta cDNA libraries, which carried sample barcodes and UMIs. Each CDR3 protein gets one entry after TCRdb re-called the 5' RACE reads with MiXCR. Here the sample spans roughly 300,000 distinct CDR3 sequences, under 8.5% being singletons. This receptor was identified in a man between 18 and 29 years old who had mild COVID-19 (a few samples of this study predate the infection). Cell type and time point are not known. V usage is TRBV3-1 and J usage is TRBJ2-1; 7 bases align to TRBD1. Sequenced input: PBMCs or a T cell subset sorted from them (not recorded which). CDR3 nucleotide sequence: TGTGCCAGCTGCCTCCGTTTGAGTCGGGACAGATACAATGAGCAGTTCTTC. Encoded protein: CASCLRLSRDRYNEQFF.